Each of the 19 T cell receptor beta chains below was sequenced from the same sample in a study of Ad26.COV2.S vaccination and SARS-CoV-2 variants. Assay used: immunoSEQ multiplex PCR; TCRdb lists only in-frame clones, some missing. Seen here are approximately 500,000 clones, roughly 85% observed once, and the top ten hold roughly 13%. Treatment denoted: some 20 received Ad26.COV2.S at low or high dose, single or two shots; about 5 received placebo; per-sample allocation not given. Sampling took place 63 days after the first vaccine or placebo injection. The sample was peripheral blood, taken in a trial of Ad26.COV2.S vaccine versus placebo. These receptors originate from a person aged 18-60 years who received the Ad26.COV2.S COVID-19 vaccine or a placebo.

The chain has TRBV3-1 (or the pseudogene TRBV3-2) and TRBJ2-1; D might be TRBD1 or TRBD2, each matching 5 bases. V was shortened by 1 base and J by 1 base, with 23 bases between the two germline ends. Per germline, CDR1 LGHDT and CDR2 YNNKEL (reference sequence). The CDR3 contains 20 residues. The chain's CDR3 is CASSQGEPGPRDWSYNEQFF. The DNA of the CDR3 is TGTGCCAGCAGCCAAGGGGAACCGGGGCCACGGGATTGGTCCTACAATGAGCAGTTCTTC.

CDR3 sequence reads: CASSQGGTTYEQYF. The CDR3 region has the DNA TGTGCCAGCAGCCAAGGGGGCACAACCTACGAGCAGTACTTC. The chain employs TRBV4-2 and TRBJ2-7; maybe TRBD1 (5 bases). Trimming shortened V by 1 base and J by 2 bases, and 9 bases separated the two germline ends. The CDR3 is 14 residues long. CDR1 is LGHNA and CDR2 is YNFKEQ in the germline V gene.

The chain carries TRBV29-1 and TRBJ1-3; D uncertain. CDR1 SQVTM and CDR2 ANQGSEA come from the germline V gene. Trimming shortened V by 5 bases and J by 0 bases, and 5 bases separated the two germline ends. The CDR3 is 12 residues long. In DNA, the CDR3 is TGCAGCGTTCTTAGCTCTGGAAACACCATATATTTT. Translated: CSVLSSGNTIYF.

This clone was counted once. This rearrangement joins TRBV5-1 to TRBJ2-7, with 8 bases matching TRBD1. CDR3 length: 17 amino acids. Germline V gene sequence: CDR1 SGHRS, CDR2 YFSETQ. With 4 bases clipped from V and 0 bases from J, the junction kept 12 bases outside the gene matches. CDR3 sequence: CASSPGQGVGSSYEQYF. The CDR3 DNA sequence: TGCGCCAGCAGCCCCGGACAGGGAGTGGGAAGCTCCTACGAGCAGTACTTC.

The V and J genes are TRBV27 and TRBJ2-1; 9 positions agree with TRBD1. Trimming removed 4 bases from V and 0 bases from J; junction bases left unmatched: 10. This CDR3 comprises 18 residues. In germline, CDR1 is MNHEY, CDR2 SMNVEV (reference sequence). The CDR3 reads CASSWAGTGTLSYNEQFF. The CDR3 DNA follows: TGTGCCAGCAGTTGGGCCGGGACAGGGACCCTCTCCTACAATGAGCAGTTCTTC.

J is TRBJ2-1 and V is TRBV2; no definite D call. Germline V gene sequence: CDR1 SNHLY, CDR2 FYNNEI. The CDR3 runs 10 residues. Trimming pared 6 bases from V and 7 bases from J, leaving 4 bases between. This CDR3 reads CASRVNEQFF. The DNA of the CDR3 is TGTGCCAGCAGGGTAAATGAGCAGTTCTTC.

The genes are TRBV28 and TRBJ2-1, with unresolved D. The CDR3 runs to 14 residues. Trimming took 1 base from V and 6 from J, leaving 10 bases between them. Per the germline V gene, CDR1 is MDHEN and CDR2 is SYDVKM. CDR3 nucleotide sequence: TGTGCCAGCAGTTTATCCTATTCTTCCAATGAGCAGTTCTTC. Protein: CASSLSYSSNEQFF.

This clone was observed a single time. Here the CDR3 reads CASSVGGTVVHEQYF. CDR3 in DNA: TGTGCCAGCAGCGTGGGGGGCACAGTGGTGCACGAGCAGTACTTC. J is TRBJ2-7 and V is TRBV9; either TRBD1 or TRBD2 may fit D (6 bases each). Germline V lookup: CDR1 SGDLS, CDR2 YYNGEE. The germline V and J ends were trimmed by 2 bases and 5 bases, with 17 bases remaining between them. There are 15 residues in the CDR3.

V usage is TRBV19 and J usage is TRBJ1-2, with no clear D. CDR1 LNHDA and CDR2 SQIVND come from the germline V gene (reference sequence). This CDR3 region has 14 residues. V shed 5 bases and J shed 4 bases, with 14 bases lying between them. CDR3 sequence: CASSSGSRGYGYTF. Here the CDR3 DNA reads TGTGCCAGTAGTTCAGGTTCGCGGGGCTATGGCTACACCTTC.

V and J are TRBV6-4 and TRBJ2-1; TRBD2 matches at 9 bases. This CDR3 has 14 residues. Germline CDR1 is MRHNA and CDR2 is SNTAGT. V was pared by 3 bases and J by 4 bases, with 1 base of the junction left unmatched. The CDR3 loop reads CASSETSGYNEQFF. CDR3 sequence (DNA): TGTGCCAGCAGTGAGACTAGCGGTTACAATGAGCAGTTCTTC.

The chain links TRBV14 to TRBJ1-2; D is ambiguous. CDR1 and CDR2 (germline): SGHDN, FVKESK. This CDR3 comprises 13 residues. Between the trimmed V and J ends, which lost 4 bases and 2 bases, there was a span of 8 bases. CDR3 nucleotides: TGTGCCAGCAGCCGTGGAGAGAACTATGGCTACACCTTC. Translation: CASSRGENYGYTF.

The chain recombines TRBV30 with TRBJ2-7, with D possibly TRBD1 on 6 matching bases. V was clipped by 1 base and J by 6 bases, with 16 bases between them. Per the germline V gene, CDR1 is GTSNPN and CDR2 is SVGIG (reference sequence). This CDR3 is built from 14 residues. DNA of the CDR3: TGTGCCTGGAGTGGGGGGCTAAGGGGCTCCGAGCAGTACTTC. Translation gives CAWSGGLRGSEQYF.

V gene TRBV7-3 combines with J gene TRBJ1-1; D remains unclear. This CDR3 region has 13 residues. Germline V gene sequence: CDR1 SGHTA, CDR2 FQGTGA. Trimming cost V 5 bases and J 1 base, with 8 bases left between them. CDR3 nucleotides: TGTGCCAGCAGCGTATCAGCGAACACTGAAGCTTTCTTT. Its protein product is CASSVSANTEAFF.

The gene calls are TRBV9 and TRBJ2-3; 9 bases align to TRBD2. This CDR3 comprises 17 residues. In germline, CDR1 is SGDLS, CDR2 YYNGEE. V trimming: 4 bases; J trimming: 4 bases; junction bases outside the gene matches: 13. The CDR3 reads CASSPGLAGLGADTQYF. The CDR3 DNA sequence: TGTGCCAGCAGCCCCGGGCTAGCGGGACTCGGGGCAGATACGCAGTATTTT.

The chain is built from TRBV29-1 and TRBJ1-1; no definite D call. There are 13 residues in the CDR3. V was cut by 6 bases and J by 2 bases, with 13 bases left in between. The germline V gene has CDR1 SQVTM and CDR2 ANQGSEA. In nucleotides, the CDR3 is TGCAGCGTAGATGACACCATTAACACTGAAGCTTTCTTT. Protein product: CSVDDTINTEAFF.

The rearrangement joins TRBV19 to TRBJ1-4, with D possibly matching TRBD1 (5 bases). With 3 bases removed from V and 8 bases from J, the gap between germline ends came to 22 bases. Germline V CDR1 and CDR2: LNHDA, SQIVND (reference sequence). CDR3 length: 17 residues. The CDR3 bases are TGTGCCAGTAGTATCAGGTCGGATTGGGGGTCTGACGAAAAACTGTTTTTT. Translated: CASSIRSDWGSDEKLFF.

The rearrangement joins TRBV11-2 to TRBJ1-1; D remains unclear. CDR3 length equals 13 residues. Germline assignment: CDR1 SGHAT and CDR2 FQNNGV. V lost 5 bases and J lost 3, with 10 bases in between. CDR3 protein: CASSPPGDTEAFF. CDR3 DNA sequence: TGTGCCAGCAGCCCTCCCGGGGACACTGAAGCTTTCTTT.

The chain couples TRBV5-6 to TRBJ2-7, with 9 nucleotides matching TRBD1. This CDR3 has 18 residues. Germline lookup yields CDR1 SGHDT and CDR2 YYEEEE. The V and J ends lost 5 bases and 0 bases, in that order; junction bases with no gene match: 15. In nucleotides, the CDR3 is TGTGCCAGCAGTCTCTGGGGGACAGGGTCCTCGGCCTCCTACGAGCAGTACTTC. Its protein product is CASSLWGTGSSASYEQYF.

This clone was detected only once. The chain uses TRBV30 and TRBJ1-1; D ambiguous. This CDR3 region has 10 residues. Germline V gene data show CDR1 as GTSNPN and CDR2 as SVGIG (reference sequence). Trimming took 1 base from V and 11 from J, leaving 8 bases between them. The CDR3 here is CAWSEMGAFF. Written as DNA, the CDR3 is TGTGCCTGGAGTGAGATGGGGGCTTTCTTT.